A single sample gave rise to the 21 T cell receptor beta chains below, sequenced in a study of CD8 T cells in Susac syndrome. An input of 0.5 to 1 ug of RNA was subjected to reverse transcription using random hexamers. MiXCR, applied by TCRdb to the immunoSEQ multiplex PCR reads, yields one record per CDR3 protein. Seen here are more than 65,000 distinct CDR3 sequences, over 90% observed once, and the top ten hold 0.2% to 0.25%. Sequencing was performed on CD8+ T cells from PBMCs. Source of these receptors: a human donor in good health.

The chain is built from TRBV4-1 and TRBJ2-5; TRBD1 might be the D (6 bases). Deletions cut 0 bases from V and 3 bases from J, with 8 bases between. This CDR3 contains 14 residues. Looked up from germline, CDR1 is MGHRA and CDR2 is YSYEKL. This chain's CDR3 is CASSQENREETQYF. Here the CDR3 DNA reads TGCGCCAGCAGCCAAGAAAACAGGGAAGAGACCCAGTACTTC.

In its sample, this clonotype was seen once. This rearrangement joins TRBV29-1 to TRBJ2-1; unclear D gene. The CDR3 has 12 residues. The germline V gene has CDR1 SQVTM and CDR2 ANQGSEA. V dropped 4 bases and J dropped 9 bases, with 13 bases sitting between them. CDR3 in DNA: TGCAGCGTTGCCCTGACTTCGGGTGAGCAGTTCTTC. Residues: CSVALTSGEQFF.

The chain has TRBV27 and TRBJ2-7; D possibly corresponds to TRBD2 (7 bases). V lost 3 bases and J 3 bases, leaving 12 bases between the germline ends. The CDR3 loop spans 14 amino acids. Germline V CDR1 and CDR2: MNHEY, SMNVEV (reference sequence). CDR3 sequence reads: CASSFRGAYYEQYF. CDR3 DNA: TGTGCCAGCAGTTTTCGGGGGGCCTACTACGAGCAGTACTTC.

The chain carries TRBV12-3 or TRBV12-4 and TRBJ1-2, with a weak D call TRBD1 (5 bases). Trimming cost V 4 bases and J 6 bases, with 15 bases left between them. This CDR3 is 14 amino acids long. The CDR3 is CASSSDNPLNGYTF. DNA of the CDR3: TGTGCCAGCAGTTCGGACAACCCGCTTAATGGCTACACCTTC.

The chain couples TRBV9 to TRBJ2-1; 8 bases are shared with TRBD2. This CDR3 is 16 amino acids long. Germline CDR1 and CDR2: SGDLS and YYNGEE. J lost 3 bases, V lost 0 bases, and 5 bases had no gene match. The CDR3 region is CASSVENSGDYNEQFF. For the CDR3, the DNA is TGTGCCAGCAGCGTAGAAAATAGCGGGGACTACAATGAGCAGTTCTTC.

Here the CDR3 reads CSARERGTGGETQYF. CDR3 nucleotides: TGCAGTGCTAGAGAAAGGGGGACAGGGGGTGAGACCCAGTACTTC. The rearrangement links TRBV20-1 to TRBJ2-5; 11 bases are shared with TRBD1. With V trimmed by 0 bases and J by 5 bases, 5 bases remained unmatched. This CDR3 spans 15 amino acids. Per germline, CDR1 DFQATT and CDR2 SNEGSKA (reference sequence).

The CDR3 coding sequence is TGCGCCAGTCTTAAAGGGGGGTTAGGGGAGACCCAGTACTTC. It yields the protein CASLKGGLGETQYF. V usage is TRBV23-1 and J usage is TRBJ2-5; the D call may be TRBD1 or TRBD2 (6 bases each). TRBV23-1 is known as an ORF, though its function is uncertain. The CDR3 contains 14 residues. V gave up 9 bases and J gave up 5 bases, with 19 bases separating them.

J is TRBJ2-5 and V is TRBV4-1, with D perhaps TRBD2 (5 bases). CDR1 MGHRA and CDR2 YSYEKL come from the germline V gene. V shed 1 base and J shed 9 bases, with 18 bases lying between them. The CDR3 loop spans 15 amino acids. The CDR3 is CASSQAASLGVPQYF. In DNA form, the CDR3 reads TGCGCCAGCAGCCAAGCGGCCAGTCTGGGAGTACCCCAGTACTTC.

The chain joins TRBV28 to TRBJ1-5; 7 positions agree with TRBD1. J gave up 7 bases and V 6 bases, and 12 bases lay outside the gene matches. The CDR3 extends over 15 amino acids. The germline gives CDR1 MDHEN, CDR2 SYDVKM. The CDR3 nucleotides are TGTGCCAGCAGCCTAGGGACAGCCCTGGGGCAGCCCCAGCATTTT. Its protein is CASSLGTALGQPQHF.

The chain has TRBV7-2 and TRBJ2-3; D is unresolved. CDR1 and CDR2 from the germline V gene are SGHTA and FQGNSA. Trimming removed 2 bases at V and 6 bases at J, with 9 bases between. The CDR3 extends over 13 amino acids. CDR3 DNA: TGTGCCAGCAGCTTATCCCCCTGGGATACGCAGTATTTT. It yields the protein CASSLSPWDTQYF.

CDR3 protein: CASSLRGLDEKLFF. Here the CDR3 DNA reads TGTGCCAGCAGCTTACGAGGGCTAGATGAAAAACTGTTTTTT. V usage is TRBV7-9 and J usage is TRBJ1-4; D gene uncertain. This CDR3 has 14 residues. V lost 2 bases and J 6 bases, leaving 10 bases between the germline ends. CDR1 is SEHNR and CDR2 is FQNEAQ in the germline V gene (reference sequence).

The chain uses TRBV24-1 and TRBJ1-2, with 7 bases fitting TRBD1. This CDR3 has 16 residues. Trimming removed 4 bases from V and 5 bases from J; junction bases left unmatched: 12. Germline V CDR1 and CDR2: KGHDR, SFDVKD. CDR3 nucleotides: TGTGCCACCAGTGACCCGGACTACAGGGGAGATTATGGCTACACCTTC. Translated: CATSDPDYRGDYGYTF.

The chain links TRBV7-8 to TRBJ2-1; TRBD1 matches 7 bases. The CDR3 has 16 amino acids. CDR1 and CDR2 (germline): SGHVS, FQNEAQ. V lost 6 bases and J lost 6; bases outside the gene matches: 14. The CDR3 loop is CASSFSLGSGGNEQFF. The CDR3 coding sequence is TGTGCCAGCAGTTTCTCCCTCGGATCAGGGGGCAATGAGCAGTTCTTC. The full variable domain, in which reference TRBV7-8 and TRBJ2-1 provide the parts outside the CDR3, is GAGVSQSPRYKVAKRGQDVALRCDPISGHVSLFWYQQALGQGPEFLTYFQNEAQLDKSGLPSDRFFAERPEGSVSTLKIQRTQQEDSAVYLCASSFSLGSGGNEQFFGPGTRLTVL.

J is TRBJ1-2 and V is TRBV29-1; TRBD1 agrees at 10 bases. Germline V gene lookup returns CDR1 SQVTM and CDR2 ANQGSEA. The CDR3 consists of 12 residues. J lost 4 bases, V lost 8 bases, and 4 bases had no gene match. DNA of the CDR3: TGCAGCATGGACAGGGGGATCTATGGCTACACCTTC. Amino acids: CSMDRGIYGYTF.

The DNA of the CDR3 is TGTGCCAGCAGCTCGGTGGGACAGGGATCGAATTCACCCCTCCACTTT. Residues: CASSSVGQGSNSPLHF. The V call is TRBV13, the J call TRBJ1-6; 9 bases are a match to TRBD1. CDR1 and CDR2 from the germline V gene are PRHDT and FYEKMQ (reference sequence). V lost 4 bases, J lost 7 bases, and 8 bases stayed unmatched. CDR3 length: 16 residues.

The V call is TRBV24-1, the J call TRBJ1-1; D is unresolved. V gave up 3 bases and J gave up 11 bases, with 9 bases separating them. Germline-derived CDR1 and CDR2 are KGHDR and SFDVKD. The CDR3 has 11 residues. As DNA, the CDR3 is TGTGCCACCAGTGATCGTCTGAGGGCTTTCTTT. Amino acid sequence: CATSDRLRAFF.

The rearrangement uses TRBV5-4 and TRBJ1-2; D is perhaps TRBD1 (5 bases). This CDR3 spans 13 amino acids. Germline CDR1 and CDR2: SGHNT and YYREEE (reference sequence). The V and J ends lost 3 bases and 4 bases respectively, with 10 bases between them. CDR3 sequence: CASSSRDGYGYTF. Here the CDR3 DNA reads TGTGCCAGCAGCTCCCGGGACGGCTATGGCTACACCTTC.

The V gene is TRBV3-1, the J gene TRBJ1-1; D gene ambiguous. The length of the CDR3 is 15 residues. V lost 2 bases and J lost 0, with 10 bases in between. CDR1 LGHDT and CDR2 YNNKEL come from the germline V gene (reference sequence). The CDR3 region has the DNA TGTGCCAGCAGCCAATGGACGGCAATGAACACTGAAGCTTTCTTT. This translates into CASSQWTAMNTEAFF.

The chain links TRBV12-3 or TRBV12-4 to TRBJ2-5, with TRBD2 matching 7 bases. The CDR3 sequence is 13 residues long. The trim removed 8 bases at V and 3 bases at J, leaving 6 bases unmatched. The CDR3 here is CASLSGREETQYF. In nucleotides, the CDR3 is TGTGCCAGCTTGAGTGGGAGGGAAGAGACCCAGTACTTC.

The genes are TRBV5-4 and TRBJ2-2; D gene uncertain. Trimming took off 4 bases at V and 5 bases at J, with 15 bases between the two ends. The CDR3 is 15 amino acids. Germline values: CDR1 SGHNT, CDR2 YYREEE (reference sequence). In DNA, the CDR3 is TGTGCCAGCAGCCCCCCTGGGTACGGAACCGGGGAGCTGTTTTTT. This codes for CASSPPGYGTGELFF.

CDR3 nucleotides: TGTGCCAGCAGTTCGGACAGGGGAATGTCCTCGGCTAATGAAAAACTGTTTTTT. It yields the protein CASSSDRGMSSANEKLFF. This chain connects TRBV6-5 to TRBJ1-4; 9 nucleotides align to TRBD1. From germline, CDR1 is MNHEY and CDR2 SVGAGI. The CDR3 spans 18 residues. V shed 4 bases, J shed 3 bases, and the junction held 12 bases outside the gene matches.